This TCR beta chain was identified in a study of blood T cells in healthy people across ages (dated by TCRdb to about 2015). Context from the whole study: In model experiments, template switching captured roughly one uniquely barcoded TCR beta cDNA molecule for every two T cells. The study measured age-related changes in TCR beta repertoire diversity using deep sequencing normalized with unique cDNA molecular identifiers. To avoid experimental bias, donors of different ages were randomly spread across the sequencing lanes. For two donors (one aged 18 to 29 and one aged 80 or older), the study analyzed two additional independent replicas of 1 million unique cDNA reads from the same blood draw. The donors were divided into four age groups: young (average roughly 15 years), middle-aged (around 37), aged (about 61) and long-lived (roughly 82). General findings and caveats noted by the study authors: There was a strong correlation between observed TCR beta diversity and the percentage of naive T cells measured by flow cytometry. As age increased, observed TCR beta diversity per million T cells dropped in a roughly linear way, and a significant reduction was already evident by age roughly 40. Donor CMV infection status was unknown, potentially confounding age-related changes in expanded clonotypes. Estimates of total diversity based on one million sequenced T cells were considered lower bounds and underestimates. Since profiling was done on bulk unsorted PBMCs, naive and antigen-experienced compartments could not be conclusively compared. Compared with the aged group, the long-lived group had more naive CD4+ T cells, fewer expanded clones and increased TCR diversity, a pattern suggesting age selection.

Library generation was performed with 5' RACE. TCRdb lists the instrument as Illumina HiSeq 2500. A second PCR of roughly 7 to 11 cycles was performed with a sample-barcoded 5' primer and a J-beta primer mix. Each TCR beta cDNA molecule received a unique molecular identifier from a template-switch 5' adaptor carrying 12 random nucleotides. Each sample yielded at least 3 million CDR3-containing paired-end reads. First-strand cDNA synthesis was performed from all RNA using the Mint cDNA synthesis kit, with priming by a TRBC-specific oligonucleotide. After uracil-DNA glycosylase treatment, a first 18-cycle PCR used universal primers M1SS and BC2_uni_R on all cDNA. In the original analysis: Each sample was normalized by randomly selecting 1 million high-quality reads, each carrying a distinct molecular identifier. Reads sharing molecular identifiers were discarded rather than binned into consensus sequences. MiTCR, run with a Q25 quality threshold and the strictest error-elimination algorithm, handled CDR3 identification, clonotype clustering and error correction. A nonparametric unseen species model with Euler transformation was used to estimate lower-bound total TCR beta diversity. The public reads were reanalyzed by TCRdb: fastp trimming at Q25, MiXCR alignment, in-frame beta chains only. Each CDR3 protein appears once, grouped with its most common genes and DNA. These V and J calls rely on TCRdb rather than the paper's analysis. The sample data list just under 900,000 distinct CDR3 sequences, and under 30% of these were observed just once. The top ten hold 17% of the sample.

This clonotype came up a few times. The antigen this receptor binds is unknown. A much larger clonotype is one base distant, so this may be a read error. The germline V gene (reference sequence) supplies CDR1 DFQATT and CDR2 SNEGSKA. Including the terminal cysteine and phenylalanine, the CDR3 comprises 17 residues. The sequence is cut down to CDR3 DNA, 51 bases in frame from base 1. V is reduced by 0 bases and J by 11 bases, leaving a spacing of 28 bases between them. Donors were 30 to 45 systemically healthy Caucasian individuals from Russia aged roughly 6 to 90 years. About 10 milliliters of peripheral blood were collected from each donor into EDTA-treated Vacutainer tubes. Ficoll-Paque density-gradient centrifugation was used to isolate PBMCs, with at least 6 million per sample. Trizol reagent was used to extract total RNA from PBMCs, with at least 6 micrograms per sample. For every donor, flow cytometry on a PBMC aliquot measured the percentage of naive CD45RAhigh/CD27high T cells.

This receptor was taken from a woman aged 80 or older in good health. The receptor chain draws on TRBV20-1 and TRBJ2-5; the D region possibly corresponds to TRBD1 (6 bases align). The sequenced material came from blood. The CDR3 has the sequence CSARDSSGRGSYNEQYF. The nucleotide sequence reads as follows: TGCAGTGCTAGAGATAGTTCGGGCAGGGGTTCCTACAATGAGCAGTACTTC.